Shown below are 3 T cell receptor beta chains from a single sample sequenced in a study of cytomegalovirus exposure and HLA in healthy donors. The primer mix had 60 Vbeta and 13 Jbeta primers. Assay: immunoSEQ multiplex PCR; the TCRdb copy retains only in-frame clones and omits some. The sample lists about 140,000 clones, around 77% seen once, with nearly 5% in the top ten. Source material: PBMCs. These receptors were collected from a woman between 50 and 59 years old in good health and CMV-seronegative.

The chain carries TRBV6-5 and TRBJ2-5; the D is unclear. The V gene lost 4 bases and the J gene lost 5 bases, with 11 bases spanning the gap. The CDR3 totals 13 residues. Germline-derived CDR1 and CDR2 are MNHEY and SVGAGI. The CDR3: CASSSRSRETQYF. CDR3 nucleotides: TGTGCCAGCAGTTCCAGGTCTCGGGAGACCCAGTACTTC.

This sequence joins TRBV12-5 and TRBJ2-3, with D perhaps matching TRBD2 (5 bases). V was shortened by 6 bases and J by 2 bases, with 12 bases between the two germline ends. CDR3 length equals 14 residues. Germline CDR1 is LGHNT and CDR2 is FRNRAP. The CDR3 region has the DNA TGTGCTAGTGGAACGGGAACCTCCACAGATACGCAGTATTTT. Translated, it gives CASGTGTSTDTQYF.

The table lists this clone with a count of one. V is TRBV7-8 and J is TRBJ2-1, with D possibly TRBD1 on 6 matching bases. V gave up 1 base and J gave up 7 bases, with 11 bases separating them. This CDR3 spans 14 amino acids. CDR1 is SGHVS and CDR2 is FQNEAQ in the germline V gene. The CDR3 nucleotides read TGTGCCAGCAGCTTAGACAGGGTAGTAAATGAGCAGTTCTTC. Protein product: CASSLDRVVNEQFF.